The sequence of this TCR beta chain was determined in a study of shared clonotypes between healthy human individuals. Study-wide points: Large depth notwithstanding, sorted-subset sequencing proved incomplete by rarefaction. Sequencing depth was expected to influence donor clonotype sharing.

The CDR3 extends over 17 amino acids. Germline V lookup: CDR1 SGHNT, CDR2 YYREEE (reference sequence). With V trimmed by 4 bases and J by 2 bases, 11 bases remained unmatched. Of note for this clone: The antigen is not known.

Every contributor of samples was a Caucasian grown-up residing in Nashville, Tennessee. Sequenced by immunoSEQ multiplex PCR; TCRdb stores in-frame clones only, minus some. Here the sample spans a few million clones, just over 90% being singletons. The J gene is TRBJ2-5, the V gene TRBV5-4; 10 nucleotides line up with TRBD2. This receptor was obtained from a young man in good health. Sequencing input: naive CD4+ T cells sorted from blood. Subset described: CD45RA+ positively selected. The CDR3 spells CASSPWTSGMKQETQYF. In nucleotides, the CDR3 is TGTGCCAGCAGCCCCTGGACTAGCGGTATGAAACAAGAGACCCAGTACTTC. Complete variable domain (other parts from reference TRBV5-4 and TRBJ2-5): ETGVTQSPTHLIKTRGQQVTLRCSSQSGHNTVSWYQQALGQGPQFIFQYYREEENGRGNFPPRFSGLQFPNYSSELNVNALELDDSALYLCASSPWTSGMKQETQYFGPGTRLLVL.